A selection of T cell receptor beta chains follows, all from one sample in a study of blood T cell repertoires in COVID-19. Measured with immunoSEQ multiplex PCR; TCRdb has only the in-frame clones, and not every one. The sample has about 400,000 clones; around 92% are singletons. Sequencing used peripheral blood. Source of these receptors: a man aged 40-49 years with acute or convalescent COVID-19. The CDR3 runs from the conserved cysteine through the conserved F or W.

v_gene,j_gene,CDR3aa
TRBV24-1,TRBJ1-2,CATSDGRTGVYGYTF
TRBV28,TRBJ1-2,CASRGQALYGYTF
TRBV6-5,TRBJ2-3,CASTPPAGDTQYF
TRBV6-6,TRBJ1-2,CASSYPTGTYGYTF
TRBV23-1,TRBJ1-1,CASLGTGGKAFF
TRBV30,TRBJ1-5,CAWSVTSVDQPQHF
TRBV18,TRBJ2-1,CASSPFQGDNEQFF
TRBV20-1,TRBJ1-5,CSASQGSNQPQHF
TRBV18,TRBJ1-5,CASSPPLASLYQPQHF
TRBV7-9,TRBJ2-1,CASSGGLAGGYNEQFF
TRBV7-8,TRBJ1-2,CASSFGRDRDGYTF
TRBV29-1,TRBJ1-4,CSAQGATNEKLFF
TRBV19,TRBJ2-6,CASSAGSGANVLTF
TRBV2,TRBJ1-5,CASTREGGSNQPQHF